The sequence of this T cell receptor (beta chain) was determined in a study of radiotherapy plus CTLA-4 blockade in lung cancer. On the study more broadly: Among patients, approximately 19% showed objective responses, and 31% had disease control.

Libraries were prepared by immunoSEQ multiplex PCR; TCRdb keeps only in-frame clonotypes and omits some of them. The table lists approximately 33,000 clones, around 73% of them singletons, with approximately 7.5% in the top ten. V lost 3 bases to trimming and J lost 2 bases, with 7 bases between them. CDR3 length: 13 residues. CDR1 is KGHSH and CDR2 is LQKENI in the germline V gene. On this clone: Its target is not known.

Study conclusions and caveats: Strongest reported response predictors: early blood clone changes and post-radiation interferon-beta. Radiotherapy with ipilimumab was followed by blood expansion of tumor-derived clones.

The sample here was peripheral blood, taken from a patient treated with radiotherapy plus ipilimumab. This TCR derives from a human donor with non-small cell lung cancer who had stable disease on radiotherapy plus ipilimumab. V usage is TRBV18 and J usage is TRBJ2-5, with D unresolved. The CDR3 nucleotides are TGTGCCAGCTCACCCTCCGTACAAGAGACCCAGTACTTC. Encoded protein: CASSPSVQETQYF.